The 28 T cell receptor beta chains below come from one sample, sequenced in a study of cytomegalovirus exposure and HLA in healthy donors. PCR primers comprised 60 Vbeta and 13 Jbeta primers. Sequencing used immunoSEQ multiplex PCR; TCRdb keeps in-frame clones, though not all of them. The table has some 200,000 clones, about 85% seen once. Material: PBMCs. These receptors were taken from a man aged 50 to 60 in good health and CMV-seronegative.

The CDR3 here is CASSARQTFSGNTIYF. CDR3 DNA sequence: TGTGCCAGTAGTGCCCGACAGACCTTCTCTGGAAACACCATATATTTT. V is TRBV19 and J is TRBJ1-3, with D perhaps matching TRBD1 (5 bases). V lost 5 bases to trimming and J lost 0 bases, with 14 bases between them. Germline V gene data show CDR1 as LNHDA and CDR2 as SQIVND (reference sequence). The CDR3 runs 16 residues.

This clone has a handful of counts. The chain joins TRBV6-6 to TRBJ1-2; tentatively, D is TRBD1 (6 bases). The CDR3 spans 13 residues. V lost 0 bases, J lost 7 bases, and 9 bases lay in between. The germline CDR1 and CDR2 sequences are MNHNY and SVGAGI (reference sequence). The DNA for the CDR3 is TGTGCCAGCAGTTACTCAGGGGGTTTTGGCTACACCTTC. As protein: CASSYSGGFGYTF.

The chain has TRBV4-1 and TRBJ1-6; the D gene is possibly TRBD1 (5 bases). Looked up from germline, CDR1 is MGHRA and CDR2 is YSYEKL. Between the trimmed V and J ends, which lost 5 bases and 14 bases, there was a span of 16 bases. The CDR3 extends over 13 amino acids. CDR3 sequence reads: CASSTTVMGTLHF. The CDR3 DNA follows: TGCGCCAGCAGCACGACAGTCATGGGGACCCTCCACTTT.

CDR3 residues: CASSWGQNTGELFF. In DNA, the CDR3 is TGTGCCAGCAGTTGGGGACAGAACACCGGGGAGCTGTTTTTT. The chain employs TRBV6-5 and TRBJ2-2; the D gene is possibly TRBD1 (6 bases). CDR1 is MNHEY, CDR2 SVGAGI, per germline. V lost 4 bases to trimming and J lost 1 base, with 7 bases between them. The length of the CDR3 is 14 residues.

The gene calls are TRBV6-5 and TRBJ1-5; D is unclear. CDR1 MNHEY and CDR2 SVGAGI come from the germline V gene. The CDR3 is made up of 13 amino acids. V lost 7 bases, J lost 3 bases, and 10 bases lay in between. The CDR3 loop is CASTSGYNQPQHF. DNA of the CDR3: TGTGCCAGCACCTCAGGATACAATCAGCCCCAGCATTTT.

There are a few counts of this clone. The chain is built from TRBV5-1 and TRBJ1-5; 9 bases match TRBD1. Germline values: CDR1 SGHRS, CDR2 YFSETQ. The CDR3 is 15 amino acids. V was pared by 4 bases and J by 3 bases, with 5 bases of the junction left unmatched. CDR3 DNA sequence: TGCGCCAGCAGCCCGGACAGGGGTTACAATCAGCCCCAGCATTTT. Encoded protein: CASSPDRGYNQPQHF.

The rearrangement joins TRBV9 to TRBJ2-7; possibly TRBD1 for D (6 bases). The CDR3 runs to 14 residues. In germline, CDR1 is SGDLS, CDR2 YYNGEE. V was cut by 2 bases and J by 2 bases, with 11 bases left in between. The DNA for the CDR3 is TGTGCCAGCAGCGTCTCAGGGGCAGCCTACGAGCAGTACTTC. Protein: CASSVSGAAYEQYF.

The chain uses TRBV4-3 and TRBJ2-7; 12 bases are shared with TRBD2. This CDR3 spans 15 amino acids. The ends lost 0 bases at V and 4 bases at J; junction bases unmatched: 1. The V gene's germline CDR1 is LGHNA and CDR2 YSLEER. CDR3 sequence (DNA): TGCGCCAGCAGCCAAGATACTAGCGGGGGGTACGAGCAGTACTTC. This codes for CASSQDTSGGYEQYF.

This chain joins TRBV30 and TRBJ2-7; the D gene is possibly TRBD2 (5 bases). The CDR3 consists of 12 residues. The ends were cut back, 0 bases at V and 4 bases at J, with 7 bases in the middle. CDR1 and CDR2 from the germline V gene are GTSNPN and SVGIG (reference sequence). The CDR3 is CAWSVPGYEQYF. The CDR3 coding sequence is TGTGCCTGGAGTGTACCGGGATACGAGCAGTACTTC.

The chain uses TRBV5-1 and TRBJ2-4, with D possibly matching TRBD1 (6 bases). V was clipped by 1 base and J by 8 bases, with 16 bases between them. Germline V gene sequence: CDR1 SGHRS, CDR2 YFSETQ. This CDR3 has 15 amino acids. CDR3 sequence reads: CASSLITGPKDIQYF. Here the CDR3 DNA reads TGCGCCAGCAGCTTGATAACAGGGCCTAAGGACATTCAGTACTTC.

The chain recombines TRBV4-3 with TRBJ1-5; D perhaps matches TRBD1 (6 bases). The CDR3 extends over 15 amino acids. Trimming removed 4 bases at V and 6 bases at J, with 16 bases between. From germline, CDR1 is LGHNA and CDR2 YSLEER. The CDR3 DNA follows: TGCGCCAGCAGCCCTTCAGGGACACTACTTCAGCCCCAGCATTTT. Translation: CASSPSGTLLQPQHF.

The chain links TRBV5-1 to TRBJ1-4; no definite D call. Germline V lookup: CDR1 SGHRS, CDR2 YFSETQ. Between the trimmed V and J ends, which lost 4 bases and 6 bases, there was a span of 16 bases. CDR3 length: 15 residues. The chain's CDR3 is CASSPRGGRDEKLFF. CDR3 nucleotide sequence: TGCGCCAGCAGCCCTCGCGGAGGGCGGGATGAAAAACTGTTTTTT.

CDR3 bases: TGTGCCTGGGATACGGTAAACACCATATATTTT. This codes for CAWDTVNTIYF. The chain recombines TRBV30 with TRBJ1-3; D is unresolved. The V gene lost 5 bases and the J gene lost 6 bases, with 8 bases spanning the gap. Per germline, CDR1 GTSNPN and CDR2 SVGIG (reference sequence). This CDR3 spans 11 amino acids.

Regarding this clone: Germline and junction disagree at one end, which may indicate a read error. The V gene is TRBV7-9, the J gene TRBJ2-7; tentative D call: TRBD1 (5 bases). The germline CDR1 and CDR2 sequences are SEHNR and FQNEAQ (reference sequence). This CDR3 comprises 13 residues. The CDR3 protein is CSSSQGKGDLEYF. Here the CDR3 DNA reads TGTTCCAGCAGCCAAGGTAAAGGGGATTTGGAGTACTTC.

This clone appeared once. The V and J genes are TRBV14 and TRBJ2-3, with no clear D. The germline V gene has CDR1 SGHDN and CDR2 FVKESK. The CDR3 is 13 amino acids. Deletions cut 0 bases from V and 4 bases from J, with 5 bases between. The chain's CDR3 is CASSQDFADTQYF. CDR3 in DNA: TGTGCCAGCAGCCAAGATTTCGCAGATACGCAGTATTTT.

The CDR3 nucleotides are TGTGCCAGCAGTTTAGGGGGGACTAGCTCCTACGAGCAGTACTTC. Translation: CASSLGGTSSYEQYF. The chain recombines TRBV27 with TRBJ2-7; 8 nucleotides align to TRBD2. J lost 0 bases, V lost 2 bases, and 3 bases had no gene match. The CDR3 is made up of 15 amino acids. CDR1 and CDR2 from the germline V gene are MNHEY and SMNVEV (reference sequence).

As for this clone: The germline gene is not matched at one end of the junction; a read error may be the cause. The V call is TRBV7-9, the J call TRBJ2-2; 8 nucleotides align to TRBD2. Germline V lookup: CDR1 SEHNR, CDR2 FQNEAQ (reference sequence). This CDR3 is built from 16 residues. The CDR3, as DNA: TGTTCCAGCAGCTTGAGTAGGAGCGGGGGTGCCGGGGAGCTGTTTTTT. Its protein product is CSSSLSRSGGAGELFF.

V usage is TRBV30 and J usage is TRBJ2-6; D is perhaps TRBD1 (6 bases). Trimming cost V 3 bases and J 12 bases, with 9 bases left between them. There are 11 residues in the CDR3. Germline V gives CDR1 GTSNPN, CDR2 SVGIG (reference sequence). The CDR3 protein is CAWRQGGVLTF. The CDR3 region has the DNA TGTGCCTGGAGACAGGGTGGCGTCCTGACTTTC.

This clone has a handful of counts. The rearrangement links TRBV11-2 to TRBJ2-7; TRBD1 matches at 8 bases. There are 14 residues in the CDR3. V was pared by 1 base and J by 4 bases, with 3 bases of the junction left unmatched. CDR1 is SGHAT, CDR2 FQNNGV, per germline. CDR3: CASSLGTGWYEQYF. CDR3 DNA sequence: TGTGCCAGCAGCTTAGGGACAGGGTGGTACGAGCAGTACTTC.

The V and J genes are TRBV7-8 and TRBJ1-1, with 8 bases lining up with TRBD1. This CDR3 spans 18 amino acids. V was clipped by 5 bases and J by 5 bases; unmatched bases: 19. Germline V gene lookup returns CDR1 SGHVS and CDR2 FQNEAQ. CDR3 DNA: TGTGCCAGCAGCACAGGGGGAATTAGCCAGGCTGGGGGGACTGAAGCTTTCTTT. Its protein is CASSTGGISQAGGTEAFF.

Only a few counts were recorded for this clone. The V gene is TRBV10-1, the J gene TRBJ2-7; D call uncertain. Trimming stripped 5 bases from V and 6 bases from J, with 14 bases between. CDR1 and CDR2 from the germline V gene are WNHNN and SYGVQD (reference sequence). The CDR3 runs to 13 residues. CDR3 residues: CASSPSLAGEQYF. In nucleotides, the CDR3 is TGCGCCAGCAGTCCCTCTTTGGCAGGCGAGCAGTACTTC.

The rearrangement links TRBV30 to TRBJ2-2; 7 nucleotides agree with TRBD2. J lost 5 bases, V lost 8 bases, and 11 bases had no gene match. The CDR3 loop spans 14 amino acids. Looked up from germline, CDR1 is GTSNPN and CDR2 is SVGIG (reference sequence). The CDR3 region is CARQARGETGELFF. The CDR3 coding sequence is TGTGCCCGCCAAGCCCGGGGGGAAACCGGGGAGCTGTTTTTT.

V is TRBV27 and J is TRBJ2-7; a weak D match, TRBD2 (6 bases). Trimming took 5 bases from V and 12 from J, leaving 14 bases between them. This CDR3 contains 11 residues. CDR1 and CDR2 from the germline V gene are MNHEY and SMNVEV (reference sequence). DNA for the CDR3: TGTGCCAGCAGTAACGGGGGTCGTTGGTACTTC. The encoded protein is CASSNGGRWYF.

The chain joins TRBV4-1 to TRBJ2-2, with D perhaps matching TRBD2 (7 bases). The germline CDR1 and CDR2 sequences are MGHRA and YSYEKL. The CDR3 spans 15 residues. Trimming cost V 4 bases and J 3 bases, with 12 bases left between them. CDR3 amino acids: CASSREGGYTGELFF. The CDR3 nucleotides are TGCGCCAGCAGCCGGGAGGGGGGATACACCGGGGAGCTGTTTTTT.

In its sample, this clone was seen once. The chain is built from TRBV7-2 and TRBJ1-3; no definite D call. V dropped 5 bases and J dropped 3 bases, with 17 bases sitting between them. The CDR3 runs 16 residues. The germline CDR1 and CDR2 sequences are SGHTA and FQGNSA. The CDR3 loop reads CASSPHREGSGNTIYF. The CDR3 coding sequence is TGTGCCAGCAGCCCTCATAGGGAGGGCAGTGGAAACACCATATATTTT.

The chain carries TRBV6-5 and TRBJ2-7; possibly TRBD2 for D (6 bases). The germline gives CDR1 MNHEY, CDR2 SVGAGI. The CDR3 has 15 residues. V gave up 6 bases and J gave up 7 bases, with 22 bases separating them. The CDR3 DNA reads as TGTGCCAGCAGATACACCGGGACTGGAAAAAATGAGCAGTACTTC. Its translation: CASRYTGTGKNEQYF.

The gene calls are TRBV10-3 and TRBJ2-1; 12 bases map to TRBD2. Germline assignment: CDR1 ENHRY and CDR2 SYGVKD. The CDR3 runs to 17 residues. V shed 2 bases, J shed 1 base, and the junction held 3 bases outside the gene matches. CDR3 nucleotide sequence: TGTGCCATCAGTGAGGGGCTAGCGGGGGGGTCCTACAATGAGCAGTTCTTC. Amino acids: CAISEGLAGGSYNEQFF.

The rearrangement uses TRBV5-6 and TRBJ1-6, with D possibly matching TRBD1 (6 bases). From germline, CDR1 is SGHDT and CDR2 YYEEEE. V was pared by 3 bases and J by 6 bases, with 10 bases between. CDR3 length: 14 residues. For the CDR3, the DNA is TGTGCCAGCAGCTCATTACAGGGTAATTCACCCCTCCACTTT. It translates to CASSSLQGNSPLHF.